A selection of T cell receptor beta chains follows, all from one sample in a study of Graves' ophthalmopathy and Graves' hyperthyroidism. TCRdb reanalysed the multiplex PCR reads using MiXCR and keeps one entry per CDR3 protein. Of 600,000 to 700,000 distinct CDR3 sequences listed, over 40% were seen once; the top ten hold roughly 3.5%. Sequenced input: peripheral blood. These receptors were obtained from an adult man with Graves' ophthalmopathy. CDR3s include the opening cysteine and the closing phenylalanine or tryptophan. D genes are given only for firm matches. Size is omitted from some rows. Given values are once, few, many or a class for expanded clones.

abundance: .; len: 14; d_gene: TRBD1; j_gene: TRBJ1-2; v_gene: TRBV11-2; CDR3aa: CASSDQDRGNGYTF; CDR3nt: TGTGCCAGCAGCGACCAGGACAGGGGGAATGGCTACACCTTC
abundance: .; len: 16; d_gene: TRBD2; j_gene: TRBJ2-3; v_gene: TRBV7-2; CDR3aa: CASSLSSGGAGDTQYF; CDR3nt: TGTGCCAGCAGCTTATCTAGCGGGGGGGCAGGAGATACGCAGTATTTT
abundance: .; len: 13; d_gene: .; j_gene: TRBJ1-4; v_gene: TRBV7-8; CDR3aa: CASSRAVNEKLFF; CDR3nt: TGTGCCAGCTCTCGGGCGGTCAATGAAAAACTGTTTTTT
abundance: many; len: 16; d_gene: .; j_gene: TRBJ1-3; v_gene: TRBV5-1; CDR3aa: CASSLAGVGTGNTIYF; CDR3nt: TGCGCCAGCAGCTTGGCCGGTGTTGGTACTGGAAACACCATATATTTT
abundance: once; len: 11; d_gene: TRBD2; j_gene: TRBJ2-7; v_gene: TRBV29-1; CDR3aa: CSGGGSYEQYF; CDR3nt: TGCAGCGGGGGGGGGTCCTACGAGCAGTACTTC
abundance: few; len: 14; d_gene: TRBD1; j_gene: TRBJ1-2; v_gene: TRBV5-4; CDR3aa: CASSVGGQNYGYTF; CDR3nt: TGTGCCAGCAGCGTTGGGGGACAGAACTATGGCTACACCTTC
abundance: .; len: 15; d_gene: TRBD1; j_gene: TRBJ1-2; v_gene: TRBV5-1; CDR3aa: CASSWTGGIFQGYTF; CDR3nt: TGCGCCAGCAGCTGGACAGGGGGCATTTTTCAGGGCTACACCTTC
abundance: .; len: 12; d_gene: .; j_gene: TRBJ1-1; v_gene: TRBV24-1; CDR3aa: CATSDAGSEAFF; CDR3nt: TGTGCCACCAGTGATGCAGGGTCTGAAGCTTTCTTT
abundance: .; len: 14; d_gene: TRBD2; j_gene: TRBJ2-2; v_gene: TRBV2; CDR3aa: CASRGRAGDGELFF; CDR3nt: TGTGCCAGCAGAGGGAGGGCCGGTGACGGGGAGCTGTTTTTT
abundance: .; len: 16; d_gene: .; j_gene: TRBJ1-6; v_gene: TRBV7-8; CDR3aa: CASSLERISGNSPLHF; CDR3nt: TGTGCCAGCAGCTTAGAGCGTATTTCTGGTAATTCACCCCTCCACTTT